This is a list of T cell receptor beta chains from one sample in a study of blood T cell repertoires in COVID-19. Produced via immunoSEQ multiplex PCR; TCRdb's table is partial and in-frame only. In the table there are some 200,000 clones, approximately 85% of which are singletons. Sequencing used peripheral blood. All receptors derive from a woman aged 55-69 years with acute or convalescent COVID-19. Each CDR3 is given without its conserved first and last residue. Fields, in order: V gene, J gene, CDR3 protein.

V gene: TRBV27; J gene: TRBJ2-3; CDR3 protein: ASSSSPWTTDTQY
V gene: TRBV5-1; J gene: TRBJ1-5; CDR3 protein: ASRVGTGADQPQH
V gene: TRBV18; J gene: TRBJ1-1; CDR3 protein: ASSPRTGSVTEAF
V gene: TRBV7-8; J gene: TRBJ2-2; CDR3 protein: ASSTGVTGELF
V gene: TRBV28; J gene: TRBJ1-5; CDR3 protein: ASKRSMIGPQH
V gene: TRBV6-1; J gene: TRBJ1-5; CDR3 protein: ASSEGGPGSNQPQH
V gene: TRBV20-1; J gene: TRBJ1-6; CDR3 protein: SASQTGRSYNSPLH
V gene: TRBV3-1/TRBV3-2; J gene: TRBJ1-4; CDR3 protein: ASSHTIQGNEKLF
V gene: TRBV9; J gene: TRBJ2-7; CDR3 protein: ASSPPGHRYEQY
V gene: TRBV9; J gene: TRBJ1-2; CDR3 protein: ASRAGTGSPRDGYT
V gene: TRBV5-4; J gene: TRBJ1-4; CDR3 protein: ASSLGAGSNEKLF
V gene: TRBV6-5; J gene: TRBJ1-4; CDR3 protein: ASSYGRALDEKLF
V gene: TRBV3-1/TRBV3-2; J gene: TRBJ1-2; CDR3 protein: ASSQDPPANYGYT
V gene: TRBV6-5; J gene: TRBJ1-5; CDR3 protein: ANSGTGDQPQH
V gene: TRBV6-1; J gene: TRBJ1-1; CDR3 protein: ASSEHPGGNTEAF
V gene: TRBV12-3/TRBV12-4; J gene: TRBJ1-5; CDR3 protein: ASSPSGGPQH
V gene: TRBV6-5; J gene: TRBJ2-5; CDR3 protein: ASVGRASLGTQY
V gene: TRBV11-3; J gene: TRBJ2-1; CDR3 protein: ASSPIAGGLAAEQF
V gene: TRBV7-2; J gene: TRBJ1-1; CDR3 protein: ASSLNRGNTEAF
V gene: TRBV10-3; J gene: TRBJ1-1; CDR3 protein: AISEWTGASEAF
V gene: TRBV6-5; J gene: TRBJ2-7; CDR3 protein: ASSYSGGRGQY
V gene: TRBV27; J gene: TRBJ2-2; CDR3 protein: ATAAGGINTGELF
V gene: TRBV5-1; J gene: TRBJ1-4; CDR3 protein: ASSSWGGGGEKLF
V gene: TRBV5-1; J gene: TRBJ1-2; CDR3 protein: ASSFGQGTLYGYT
V gene: TRBV7-3; J gene: TRBJ2-2; CDR3 protein: ASSLTAQGMKTGELF
V gene: TRBV30; J gene: TRBJ1-6; CDR3 protein: AWSDSMDSPLH
V gene: TRBV2; J gene: TRBJ2-2; CDR3 protein: ASSWQGSTGELF
V gene: TRBV5-1; J gene: TRBJ2-2; CDR3 protein: ASSGPGVGTGELF
V gene: TRBV15; J gene: TRBJ2-5; CDR3 protein: ATSRDDLAGRETQY
V gene: TRBV3-1/TRBV3-2; J gene: TRBJ1-5; CDR3 protein: ASSFGTGDQPQH
V gene: TRBV4-2; J gene: TRBJ1-1; CDR3 protein: ASSQDLRTEAF
V gene: TRBV6-1; J gene: TRBJ1-2; CDR3 protein: ASSEPPGSNYGYT
V gene: TRBV12-3/TRBV12-4; J gene: TRBJ1-2; CDR3 protein: ASSFDTNYGYT
V gene: TRBV18; J gene: TRBJ2-5; CDR3 protein: ASSPLVPAGQETQY
V gene: TRBV2; J gene: TRBJ1-5; CDR3 protein: ASSGLRTGDQPQH
V gene: TRBV6-6; J gene: TRBJ1-4; CDR3 protein: ASSWPGQSNEKLF
V gene: TRBV3-1/TRBV3-2; J gene: TRBJ2-2; CDR3 protein: ASSKRPSGGTGELF
V gene: TRBV27; J gene: TRBJ1-2; CDR3 protein: ASRTFTGERGYT
V gene: TRBV6-5; J gene: TRBJ2-1; CDR3 protein: ASRIAGGSGEQF
V gene: TRBV19; J gene: TRBJ1-1; CDR3 protein: ASTVRVGGDTEAF
V gene: TRBV5-1; J gene: TRBJ1-3; CDR3 protein: ASSPSGQAKSNTIY
V gene: TRBV5-4; J gene: TRBJ1-1; CDR3 protein: ASRRNGGLTEAF
V gene: TRBV20-1; J gene: TRBJ1-5; CDR3 protein: SASSDSNQPQH
V gene: TRBV2; J gene: TRBJ1-2; CDR3 protein: ASSVGANYGYT
V gene: TRBV4-1; J gene: TRBJ2-2; CDR3 protein: ASSQEFLRELF
V gene: TRBV5-4; J gene: TRBJ1-1; CDR3 protein: ASSFDRGNTEAF